The text below deals with one TCR beta chain. Germline loops: CDR1 SNHLY, CDR2 FYNNEI. The J segment lost 1 base and the V segment lost 10 bases, leaving 7 bases of the junction unmatched. This CDR3 is built from 14 residues. These data come from a study of blood T cell repertoires in COVID-19. About the study: Researchers got acute and convalescent COVID-19 samples from the United States, Italy and Spain. T cells, B-cell-depleted T cells, or PBMCs supplied cDNA or gDNA.

Seattle patient enrollment occurred during active infection, with longitudinal follow-up thereafter. Original analysis: Amplification of reference gene primers provided the estimated nucleated cell counts. Method: immunoSEQ multiplex PCR; TCRdb's copy keeps in-frame clones and lacks some. D and trimming come from the DNA, and the V and J calls and clone size come from that table. Of 250,000 or so clones in the sample, around 89% are singletons; the top ten hold roughly 2.6%. V and J are TRBV2 and TRBJ1-1; 9 bases align to TRBD1. The specimen sequenced was peripheral blood. This clonotype was sampled from a man under 40 with COVID-19, enrolled during active disease. The CDR3 sequence is CATYPGQGNTEAFF. For the CDR3, the DNA is TGTGCCACCTATCCGGGACAGGGGAACACTGAAGCTTTCTTT.